This T cell receptor (beta chain) was retrieved from a study of T cell changes during pregnancy in multiple sclerosis. Assay used: immunoSEQ multiplex PCR; TCRdb lists only in-frame clones, some missing. The sample gives 30,000 to 45,000 clones, 88% of which show up once; roughly 1.2% is in the top ten. Germline V gene sequence: CDR1 SGHNT, CDR2 YYREEE (reference sequence). This CDR3 contains 13 residues. Trimming stripped 4 bases from V and 10 bases from J, with 15 bases between. The genes are TRBV5-4 and TRBJ2-1; D uncertain. The source of this sequence is a female donor with multiple sclerosis, enrolled in a pregnancy study. The sample consisted of CD4+ T cells from peripheral blood mononuclear cells, taken before pregnancy. For the CDR3, the DNA is TGTGCCAGCAGCCTCGTGGGCTCTCTAGAGCAGTTCTTC. Amino acid sequence: CASSLVGSLEQFF.